This T cell receptor beta chain was retrieved from a study of CD8+ T cells in alopecia areata (dated by TCRdb to about 2018). Study-wide context: The treated patients, all with moderate-to-severe alopecia areata, were enrolled in an open-label pilot trial of oral tofacitinib given at 5 to 10 mg twice daily. Patients received tofacitinib for 6 to 18 months and were then followed off drug for 6 months to check for delayed response and recurrence. To study T cell clonal expansion in alopecia areata, the researchers applied high-throughput TCRbeta sequencing to both the C3H/HeJ mouse model and human patients. In humans, TCRbeta sequencing was performed on scalp tissue and on sorted CD4+ and CD8+ peripheral blood T cells from healthy controls and from patients with patchy or totalis/universalis alopecia areata. Tofacitinib-treated patients had biopsies at baseline and at 4 and 24 weeks of treatment, with a later scalp biopsy in several patients. Scalp clonality was compared across normal scalp (n=4), patchy alopecia areata scalp (n=8), and alopecia totalis/universalis scalp (n=8). The RNA source kit depended on sample type: the PAXgene miRNA kit for fixed scalp, the miRNeasy kit for PBMCs, and the RNeasy kit for mouse skin. TCRbeta CDR3 regions were amplified by immunoSEQ multiplex PCR using 35 Vbeta forward and 13 Jbeta reverse primers. General conclusions and limits of the study: Unlike mouse skin, which is dominated by gammadelta T cells, normal human skin has resident alphabeta T cells that are also sequenced, and this complicates analysis of the scalp TCR repertoire. Shared TCR sequences between patients were less evident than in mice, which may be partly attributable to HLA diversity in the patient population. Higher clonality and more expanded CD8+ clones were observed in lesional scalp than in normal scalp, particularly in alopecia totalis/universalis, a finding suggestive of antigenic drive.

Library generation was performed with the immunoSEQ multiplex PCR assay. For TCR sequencing, RNA was extracted from every sample and reverse transcribed into cDNA to serve as template. SuperScript III was used to make first-strand cDNA, primed with a 2:1 mix of oligo-dT and random hexamers. A synthetic immune receptor repertoire was used to measure amplification bias, and any remaining bias was corrected computationally. For the original study's pipeline: Raw reads were preprocessed for error removal, and CDR3 was defined according to IMGT conventions as running from the conserved cysteine to phenylalanine. Clonality was calculated as 1 minus Shannon entropy normalized by log2 of the number of productive unique TCRs. CD4 or CD8 identity of scalp clones was inferred by cross-referencing scalp TCRbeta sequences with sorted blood CD4 and CD8 repertoires. TCRdb limited this immuneACCESS table to in-frame rearrangements with V and J called. A share of clones is missing; checked studies link under half to unresolved V genes, and the rest is unexplained. V, J and clone size are those of that table, while D and trimming were read from the DNA. A total of fewer than 200,000 clones appear in this sample, approximately 56% of them only once. The ten largest make up roughly 14% of the sample.

Sample time point, as interpreted from the label and publication: baseline before oral tofacitinib. From alopecia areata patients, peripheral blood was collected along with lesional scalp punch biopsies. PBMCs were isolated by density centrifugation and stained for CD3, CD4 and CD8, after which CD4+ and CD8+ T cells were sorted on a FACSAria. The CDR3 numbers 15 residues from cysteine through phenylalanine. Only CDR3 DNA remains: 45 bases, in frame from the first base. Here V drops 2 bases and J drops 7 bases, and the junction holds 6 bases not matched to any gene. The germline V gene provides CDR1 LGHNT and CDR2 FRNRAP. Only a few counts were recorded for this clone. Its antigen specificity is not known. Base qualities are missing; no much larger clone stands one base away.

The TCR sequence derives from a human donor with alopecia areata. The sample here was CD4+ T cells sorted from blood, taken at week 0. The sequence links TRBV12-5 to TRBJ2-2; 8 of the junction bases match TRBD1. The CDR3 protein sequence reads: CASGLRQGPYGELFF. The nucleotide sequence reads as follows: TGTGCTAGTGGTTTGCGACAGGGGCCTTACGGGGAGCTGTTTTTT.